The 16 T cell receptor beta chains given below trace back to one sample, sequenced in a study of cytomegalovirus exposure and HLA in healthy donors. The PCR had 60 Vbeta and 13 Jbeta primers. Some clones are missing from TCRdb's copy, which holds only in-frame ones; the method was immunoSEQ multiplex PCR. The sample includes approximately 170,000 clones. The sequencing input was PBMCs. These receptors all come from a woman younger than 30 in good health and CMV-seropositive.

The chain has TRBV19 and TRBJ1-5, with D maybe TRBD1 (5 bases). V lost 8 bases and J lost 3, with 23 bases in between. This CDR3 is 17 amino acids long. Germline CDR1 is LNHDA and CDR2 is SQIVND (reference sequence). CDR3 in amino acids: CASAKLTGGNHNQPQHF. The DNA for the CDR3 is TGTGCCAGTGCGAAACTCACGGGGGGAAACCACAATCAGCCCCAGCATTTT.

This sequence joins TRBV2 and TRBJ1-6; possibly TRBD1 for D (5 bases). Germline CDR1 SNHLY, CDR2 FYNNEI. The CDR3 sequence is 15 residues long. V was pared by 6 bases and J by 5 bases, with 14 bases between. For the CDR3, the DNA is TGTGCCAGCAGCTCAGGCAGGGTGGATAATTCACCCCTCCACTTT. Its protein is CASSSGRVDNSPLHF.

This chain uses TRBV7-9 with TRBJ2-7; 14 bases align to TRBD2. This CDR3 has 16 amino acids. Trimming cost V 5 bases and J 7 bases; bases outside gene matches: 10. Germline CDR1 reads SEHNR; CDR2 reads FQNEAQ (reference sequence). CDR3 in amino acids: CASSPSQGLAGGEQYF. Here the CDR3 DNA reads TGTGCCAGCAGCCCTAGCCAAGGACTAGCGGGAGGTGAGCAGTACTTC.

This chain connects TRBV13 to TRBJ2-5; 14 bases are a match to TRBD2. CDR1 and CDR2 (germline): PRHDT, FYEKMQ (reference sequence). Trimming took 1 base from V and 4 from J; bases not matched to a gene: 8. CDR3 length: 18 residues. The CDR3 sequence is CASSLATSGRGTRETQYF. The CDR3 bases are TGTGCCAGCAGCTTAGCGACTAGCGGGAGGGGGACTCGAGAGACCCAGTACTTC.

The rearrangement uses TRBV6-6 and TRBJ2-5; 7 positions agree with TRBD2. Germline V gene lookup returns CDR1 MNHNY and CDR2 SVGAGI (reference sequence). The CDR3 contains 12 residues. The V segment lost 2 bases and the J segment 13 bases; nucleotides outside the gene matches: 7. CDR3 residues: CASSYGREDPYF. CDR3 DNA: TGTGCCAGCAGTTACGGACGGGAGGATCCGTACTTC.

The chain is built from TRBV30 and TRBJ2-7, with 9 bases lining up with TRBD1. The CDR3 has 12 residues. CDR1 and CDR2 from the germline V gene are GTSNPN and SVGIG (reference sequence). Trimming at V came to 7 bases and at J to 2 bases, leaving 3 bases not matched to a gene. The CDR3 protein is CAYWTGAYEQYF. CDR3 bases: TGTGCCTACTGGACAGGGGCCTACGAGCAGTACTTC.

The CDR3 nucleotides are TGTGCCAGTAGTTGGGCGCCTAACTATGGCTACACCTTC. Amino acids: CASSWAPNYGYTF. This chain connects TRBV19 to TRBJ1-2; D gene ambiguous. This CDR3 is 13 amino acids long. CDR1 LNHDA and CDR2 SQIVND come from the germline V gene (reference sequence). The ends were cut back, 5 bases at V and 0 bases at J, with 7 bases in the middle.

V is TRBV4-2 and J is TRBJ2-5; TRBD2 matches 11 bases. The CDR3 is 16 residues long. V lost 3 bases to trimming and J lost 5 bases; unmatched junction nucleotides: 8. CDR1 is LGHNA, CDR2 YNFKEQ, per germline. CDR3 sequence: CASSQSSGGASETQYF. CDR3 coding DNA: TGTGCCAGCAGCCAGAGTAGCGGGGGGGCCTCGGAGACCCAGTACTTC.

The V and J genes are TRBV30 and TRBJ2-3, with 8 nucleotides matching TRBD2. Per germline, CDR1 GTSNPN and CDR2 SVGIG (reference sequence). This CDR3 spans 15 amino acids. The ends lost 2 bases at V and 3 bases at J; junction bases unmatched: 7. CDR3 loop: CAWSLGLAGTDTQYF. The DNA of the CDR3 is TGTGCCTGGAGTCTTGGGTTAGCGGGGACAGATACGCAGTATTTT.

The chain carries TRBV10-3 and TRBJ2-5; a weak D match, TRBD2 (5 bases). CDR1 and CDR2 from the germline V gene are ENHRY and SYGVKD. Trimming shortened V by 1 base and J by 4 bases, and 7 bases separated the two germline ends. The CDR3 has 13 residues. CDR3 sequence (DNA): TGTGCCATCAGTGAGTACGGAGGAGAGACCCAGTACTTC. Its translation: CAISEYGGETQYF.

The rearrangement links TRBV25-1 to TRBJ1-6; D gene ambiguous. The CDR3 length is 14 residues. V lost 2 bases and J 1 base, leaving 3 bases between the germline ends. Germline V gene data show CDR1 as MGHDK and CDR2 as SYGVNS. CDR3: CASSEPSYNSPLHF. In DNA form, the CDR3 reads TGTGCCAGCAGTGAACCTTCCTATAATTCACCCCTCCACTTT. The whole variable domain, filled in from reference TRBV25-1 and TRBJ1-6, reads EADIYQTPRYLVIGTGKKITLECSQTMGHDKMYWYQQDPGMELHLIHYSYGVNSTEKGDLSSESTVSRIRTEHFPLTLESARPSHTSQYLCASSEPSYNSPLHFGNGTRLTVT.

The chain joins TRBV18 to TRBJ2-3; 7 bases are shared with TRBD1. V lost 4 bases to trimming and J lost 3 bases; unmatched junction nucleotides: 1. Germline CDR1 is KGHSH and CDR2 is LQKENI. This CDR3 is 13 amino acids long. The CDR3 sequence is CASSHRGTDTQYF. The CDR3 region has the DNA TGTGCCAGCTCACACAGGGGAACAGATACGCAGTATTTT.

Of note for this clone: The same CDR3 also results from other DNA sequences found in this sample. The V and J genes are TRBV2 and TRBJ1-1; the D is unclear. CDR3 length: 11 residues. V was shortened by 6 bases and J by 1 base, with 3 bases between the two germline ends. Looked up from germline, CDR1 is SNHLY and CDR2 is FYNNEI. In nucleotides, the CDR3 is TGTGCCAGCAGACAGAACACTGAAGCTTTCTTT. The encoded protein is CASRQNTEAFF.

The chain has TRBV30 and TRBJ1-2; TRBD1 matches 8 bases. This CDR3 comprises 15 residues. The germline gives CDR1 GTSNPN, CDR2 SVGIG (reference sequence). V lost 4 bases, J lost 4 bases, and 11 bases stayed unmatched. DNA of the CDR3: TGTGCCTGGAAAGGTGTAACAGGGGGAGGCTATGGCTACACCTTC. Translating gives CAWKGVTGGGYGYTF.

The rearrangement joins TRBV6-5 to TRBJ2-1; 12 bases match TRBD2. CDR3 length: 16 amino acids. From germline, CDR1 is MNHEY and CDR2 SVGAGI. V lost 4 bases, J lost 7 bases, and 8 bases stayed unmatched. The CDR3 DNA follows: TGTGCCAGCAGTTTAACCCTAGCGGGAGGGCCAAATGAGCAGTTCTTC. Protein sequence: CASSLTLAGGPNEQFF.

The gene calls are TRBV15 and TRBJ2-5; 11 bases line up with TRBD2. In germline, CDR1 is LNHNV, CDR2 YYDKDF (reference sequence). The CDR3 totals 16 residues. Unmatched junction bases numbered 5, after V lost 0 bases and J lost 5 bases. The CDR3 DNA reads as TGTGCCACCAGCAGAGATAAACTAGCGGGAGTGGAGACCCAGTACTTC. Residues: CATSRDKLAGVETQYF.